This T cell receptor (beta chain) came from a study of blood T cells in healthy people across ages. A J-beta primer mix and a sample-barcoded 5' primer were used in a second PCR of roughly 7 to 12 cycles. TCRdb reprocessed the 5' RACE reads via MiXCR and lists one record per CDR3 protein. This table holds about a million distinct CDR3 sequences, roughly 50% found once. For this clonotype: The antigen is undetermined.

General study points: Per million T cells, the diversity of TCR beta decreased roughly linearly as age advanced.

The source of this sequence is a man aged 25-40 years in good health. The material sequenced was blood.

Here the CDR3 DNA reads TGTGCCAGCAGCTTACTGGGACAGGGCTACTACGAGCAGTACTTC. Translation: CASSLLGQGYYEQYF. The chain recombines TRBV7-3 with TRBJ2-7; 9 nucleotides match TRBD1. This CDR3 is built from 15 residues. J gave up 3 bases and V 2 bases, and 5 bases lay outside the gene matches. The germline V gene encodes CDR1 SGHTA and CDR2 FQGTGA.